Included here is one T cell receptor beta chain sequence, with context. Its specificity is unknown. Generated by immunoSEQ multiplex PCR, the TCRdb table keeps only in-frame clones and is missing some. This repertoire shows tens of thousands of clones, about 90% found once; its top ten account for about 7.1%. The CDR3 extends over 18 amino acids. Germline CDR1 reads SGHAT; CDR2 reads FQNNGV. With V trimmed by 5 bases and J by 0 bases, 13 bases remained unmatched. The data originate from a study of T cell responses to AZD1222 COVID-19 vaccine. Study-level findings and limits: Only 5 or 6 people who got AZD1222 tested seropositive at baseline.

The TCR originated in an adult who received the AZD1222 COVID-19 vaccine. This specimen was peripheral blood, taken 28 days after the second AZD1222 dose. The rearrangement joins TRBV11-2 to TRBJ2-4; 7 positions match TRBD1. CDR3 sequence reads: CASSIPWDSRLAKNIQYF. DNA for the CDR3: TGTGCCAGCAGCATCCCTTGGGACAGCCGGTTAGCCAAAAACATTCAGTACTTC.